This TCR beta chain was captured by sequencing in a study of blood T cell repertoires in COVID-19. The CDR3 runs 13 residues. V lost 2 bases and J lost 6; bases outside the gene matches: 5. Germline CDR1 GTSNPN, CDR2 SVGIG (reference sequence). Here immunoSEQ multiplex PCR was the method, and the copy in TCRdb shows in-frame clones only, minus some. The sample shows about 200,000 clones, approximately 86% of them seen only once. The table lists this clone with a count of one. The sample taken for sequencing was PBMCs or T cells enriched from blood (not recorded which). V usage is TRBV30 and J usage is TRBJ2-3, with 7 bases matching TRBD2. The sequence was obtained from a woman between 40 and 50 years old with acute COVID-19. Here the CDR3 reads CAWSRRERDTQYF. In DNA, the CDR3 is TGTGCCTGGAGTAGGCGGGAGAGGGATACGCAGTATTTT.